The 5 T cell receptor beta chains below come from one sample, sequenced in a study of cytomegalovirus exposure and HLA in healthy donors. Researchers ran the PCR with 60 Vbeta and 13 Jbeta primers. Profiled with immunoSEQ multiplex PCR; TCRdb holds only in-frame clones, not every one. The sample holds some 150,000 clones, 80% to 90% seen once. The sequencing input was PBMCs. The origin of the receptors is a young woman in good health and CMV-seronegative.

The rearrangement uses TRBV2 and TRBJ2-5; a possible D gene is TRBD1 (6 bases). Deletions cut 5 bases from V and 2 bases from J, with 12 bases between. CDR1 and CDR2 (germline): SNHLY, FYNNEI. CDR3 length equals 14 residues. CDR3 DNA sequence: TGTGCCAGCAGTCAGGAGACAGGTCAAGAGACCCAGTACTTC. Amino acid sequence: CASSQETGQETQYF. The full variable domain, rest sourced from reference TRBV2 and TRBJ2-5, is EPEVTQTPSHQVTQMGQEVILRCVPISNHLYFYWYRQILGQKVEFLVSFYNNEISEKSEIFDDQFSVERPDGSNFTLKIRSTKLEDSAMYFCASSQETGQETQYFGPGTRLLVL.

This sequence joins TRBV5-1 and TRBJ2-2; the D is unclear. The CDR3 is 16 residues long. Germline CDR1 SGHRS, CDR2 YFSETQ. Trimming left V 0 bases short and J 0 bases short, with 9 bases between. The CDR3 DNA reads as TGCGCCAGCAGCTTGGCGCAGGTCTCGAACACCGGGGAGCTGTTTTTT. Its translation: CASSLAQVSNTGELFF.

In this sample, this clone turned up a few times. The rearrangement uses TRBV2 and TRBJ1-2; a weak D match, TRBD1 (6 bases). The germline V and J ends were trimmed by 3 bases and 4 bases, with 15 bases remaining between them. The germline V gene encodes CDR1 SNHLY and CDR2 FYNNEI. The CDR3 covers 15 residues. CDR3 bases: TGTGCCAGCAGTGACGGCCAGGGGCTAGCCTATGGCTACACCTTC. Translating gives CASSDGQGLAYGYTF.

This chain links TRBV19 with TRBJ2-2; 8 bases line up with TRBD2. J was trimmed by 4 bases and V by 6 bases; bases with no gene match: 10. This CDR3 contains 16 residues. Per the germline V gene, CDR1 is LNHDA and CDR2 is SQIVND (reference sequence). The CDR3, as DNA: TGTGCCAGTAGGACCGGGACTAGGTCGAGCACCGGGGAGCTGTTTTTT. This translates into CASRTGTRSSTGELFF.

This chain links TRBV4-3 with TRBJ1-5, with 7 positions matching TRBD1. This CDR3 is built from 15 residues. CDR1 is LGHNA, CDR2 YSLEER, per germline. Trimming removed 4 bases from V and 7 bases from J; junction bases left unmatched: 10. The CDR3 here is CASSLRQGGGQPQHF. Here the CDR3 DNA reads TGCGCCAGCAGCCTGCGACAGGGAGGTGGCCAGCCCCAGCATTTT.